Following are 18 T cell receptor beta chains from one sample sequenced in a study of graft-versus-host responses after intestinal transplantation. Using immunoSEQ multiplex PCR, the repertoire was profiled, and TCRdb retains in-frame clones only, with some absent. The profile shows approximately 93,000 clones, 85% to 95% of them singletons. Their target antigens are unknown. Sample: unstimulated CD8+ T cells sorted from spleen or lymph node cells, taken before transplant. These receptors were taken from a human donor who was the organ donor for an intestinal transplant.

The chain couples TRBV29-1 to TRBJ2-7, with D perhaps TRBD1 (6 bases). V gave up 2 bases and J gave up 4 bases, with 18 bases separating them. The V gene's germline CDR1 is SQVTM and CDR2 ANQGSEA. This CDR3 spans 15 amino acids. The CDR3 nucleotides are TGCAGCGTTGAATCCAGGGAAGGGGGTATATACGAGCAGTACTTC. Translation gives CSVESREGGIYEQYF.

V usage is TRBV4-1 and J usage is TRBJ1-1; 11 nucleotides align to TRBD1. The CDR3 consists of 16 residues. CDR1 is MGHRA, CDR2 YSYEKL, per germline. Trimming took 1 base from V and 4 from J; bases not matched to a gene: 5. The CDR3 loop reads CASSQALGQGGTEAFF. The CDR3 DNA follows: TGCGCCAGCAGCCAAGCTCTGGGACAGGGGGGCACTGAAGCTTTCTTT.

The rearrangement links TRBV6-6 to TRBJ2-5; D may be TRBD1 (6 bases). In germline, CDR1 is MNHNY, CDR2 SVGAGI (reference sequence). Trimming took off 2 bases at V and 2 bases at J, with 9 bases between the two ends. CDR3 size: 14 residues. CDR3 amino acids: CASSYTGLQETQYF. CDR3 bases: TGTGCCAGCAGTTACACAGGGCTACAAGAGACCCAGTACTTC.

This chain links TRBV28 with TRBJ2-7, with 9 bases that match TRBD1. From germline, CDR1 is MDHEN and CDR2 SYDVKM. J was trimmed by 0 bases and V by 6 bases; bases with no gene match: 3. This CDR3 has 14 amino acids. CDR3 nucleotides: TGTGCCAGCAGCTTGACAGGGGGCTCCTACGAGCAGTACTTC. Translating gives CASSLTGGSYEQYF. Complete variable domain (other parts from reference TRBV28 and TRBJ2-7): DVKVTQSSRYLVKRTGEKVFLECVQDMDHENMFWYRQDPGLGLRLIYFSYDVKMKEKGDIPEGYSVSREKKERFSLILESASTNQTSMYLCASSLTGGSYEQYFGPGTRLTVT.

This clone has a single count. The V call is TRBV6-1, the J call TRBJ1-1; 7 nucleotides match TRBD1. Trimming took 5 bases from V and 0 from J; bases not matched to a gene: 6. This CDR3 has 15 residues. Looked up from germline, CDR1 is MNHNS and CDR2 is SASEGT. The CDR3 DNA reads as TGTGCCAGCAGTCACGGGACAGACCTGAACACTGAAGCTTTCTTT. Protein: CASSHGTDLNTEAFF.

The chain is built from TRBV5-6 and TRBJ2-3; 10 bases fit TRBD1. The CDR3 sequence is 14 residues long. In germline, CDR1 is SGHDT, CDR2 YYEEEE. J was trimmed by 7 bases and V by 2 bases; bases with no gene match: 4. CDR3 in amino acids: CASSLRDRGHTQYF. CDR3 coding DNA: TGTGCCAGCAGCTTACGGGACAGGGGACATACGCAGTATTTT.

The J gene is TRBJ2-5, the V gene TRBV19, with a tentative D call TRBD1 (5 bases). The J call is doubtful: the DNA matches TRBJ2-7 better. Per germline, CDR1 LNHDA and CDR2 SQIVND (reference sequence). The CDR3 sequence is 15 residues long. The CDR3 spells CASSMIGRDGYEQYF. In DNA, the CDR3 is TGTGCCAGTAGTATGATAGGCAGGGATGGGTACGAGCAGTACTTC.

This clone appeared once. The gene calls are TRBV12-5 and TRBJ2-1; 9 nucleotides agree with TRBD2. The ends lost 4 bases at V and 15 bases at J; junction bases unmatched: 10. Germline CDR1 is LGHNT and CDR2 is FRNRAP. The CDR3 runs 13 residues. CDR3 sequence reads: CASGWISSGIGFF. CDR3 in DNA: TGTGCTAGTGGTTGGATCTCTAGCGGGATTGGGTTCTTC.

This clone came up a few times. The gene calls are TRBV5-1 and TRBJ2-7, with 10 bases aligning to TRBD1. V lost 3 bases and J lost 6; bases outside the gene matches: 6. The CDR3 runs to 14 residues. The germline CDR1 and CDR2 sequences are SGHRS and YFSETQ. The chain's CDR3 is CASSSGQGPLEQYF. The CDR3 bases are TGCGCCAGCAGCTCGGGACAGGGGCCTCTCGAGCAGTACTTC. Based on the CDR3 plus reference TRBV5-1 and TRBJ2-7, the full variable domain is KAGVTQTPRYLIKTRGQQVTLSCSPISGHRSVSWYQQTPGQGLQFLFEYFSETQRNKGNFPGRFSGRQFSNSRSEMNVSTLELGDSALYLCASSSGQGPLEQYFGPGTRLTVT.

The chain combines TRBV5-1 with TRBJ2-7, with 7 bases aligning to TRBD2. Germline trimming cut 2 bases from V and 0 bases from J; bases unmatched to any gene: 5. CDR1 SGHRS and CDR2 YFSETQ come from the germline V gene. This CDR3 is built from 15 residues. The CDR3, as DNA: TGCGCCAGCAGCTTAAGCGGGATCACCTCCTACGAGCAGTACTTC. It yields the protein CASSLSGITSYEQYF. Filled out from reference TRBV5-1 and TRBJ2-7, the complete variable domain reads KAGVTQTPRYLIKTRGQQVTLSCSPISGHRSVSWYQQTPGQGLQFLFEYFSETQRNKGNFPGRFSGRQFSNSRSEMNVSTLELGDSALYLCASSLSGITSYEQYFGPGTRLTVT.

The chain carries TRBV30 and TRBJ2-7, with TRBD1 matching 9 bases. The CDR3 sequence is 16 residues long. V lost 1 base, J lost 2 bases, and 9 bases stayed unmatched. Germline CDR1 is GTSNPN and CDR2 is SVGIG (reference sequence). CDR3 nucleotides: TGTGCCTGGAGTGACACCGGGGACAGGGATACCTACGAGCAGTACTTC. This translates into CAWSDTGDRDTYEQYF. The whole variable domain, remainder taken from reference TRBV30 and TRBJ2-7, is SQTIHQWPATLVQPVGSPLSLECTVEGTSNPNLYWYRQAAGRGLQLLFYSVGIGQISSEVPQNLSASRPQDRQFILSSKKLLLSDSGFYLCAWSDTGDRDTYEQYFGPGTRLTVT.

J is TRBJ2-2 and V is TRBV27, with 8 bases identical to TRBD1. From germline, CDR1 is MNHEY and CDR2 SMNVEV (reference sequence). The V and J ends lost 2 bases and 4 bases, in that order; junction bases with no gene match: 6. This CDR3 has 16 amino acids. The CDR3 DNA is TGTGCCAGCAGTTTACCAGGGGGCGGAATCACCGGGGAGCTGTTTTTT. Its protein is CASSLPGGGITGELFF.

This chain connects TRBV15 to TRBJ2-1, with D possibly TRBD1 on 6 matching bases. V was pared by 1 base and J by 0 bases, with 13 bases between. Germline-derived CDR1 and CDR2 are LNHNV and YYDKDF (reference sequence). The CDR3 runs to 17 residues. The CDR3 here is CATSRGTVWTSYNEQFF. CDR3 bases: TGTGCCACCAGCAGAGGGACAGTCTGGACCTCCTACAATGAGCAGTTCTTC.

The J gene is TRBJ2-7, the V gene TRBV28, with no clear D. Deletions cut 3 bases from V and 0 bases from J, with 12 bases between. The germline CDR1 and CDR2 sequences are MDHEN and SYDVKM. This CDR3 spans 15 amino acids. CDR3 in DNA: TGTGCCAGCAGTTTCCAATTTGAGAGCTCCTACGAGCAGTACTTC. Amino acid sequence: CASSFQFESSYEQYF.

This chain joins TRBV30 and TRBJ2-5; TRBD2 matches at 7 bases. The length of the CDR3 is 14 residues. Trimming at V came to 2 bases and at J to 2 bases, leaving 5 bases not matched to a gene. Germline CDR1 is GTSNPN and CDR2 is SVGIG (reference sequence). The CDR3 DNA follows: TGTGCCTGGAGTTTGTCTAGCGGACAAGAGACCCAGTACTTC. Protein product: CAWSLSSGQETQYF. Using reference TRBV30 and TRBJ2-5 for the parts outside the CDR3, the full variable domain is SQTIHQWPATLVQPVGSPLSLECTVEGTSNPNLYWYRQAAGRGLQLLFYSVGIGQISSEVPQNLSASRPQDRQFILSSKKLLLSDSGFYLCAWSLSSGQETQYFGPGTRLLVL.

The rearrangement links TRBV11-3 to TRBJ1-2; D remains ambiguous. Trimming left V 5 bases short and J 0 bases short, with 16 bases between. In germline, CDR1 is SGHNT, CDR2 YENEEA. The CDR3 has 16 residues. The CDR3 DNA follows: TGTGCCAGCAGCCCCGCGGGCCCGGTCTCTAACTATGGCTACACCTTC. This encodes CASSPAGPVSNYGYTF.

V is TRBV5-4 and J is TRBJ1-2; TRBD1 is a possible D gene (6 bases). V was shortened by 2 bases and J by 4 bases, with 12 bases between the two germline ends. In germline, CDR1 is SGHNT, CDR2 YYREEE (reference sequence). This CDR3 comprises 14 residues. CDR3 sequence reads: CASSFGQIFYGYTF. CDR3 DNA sequence: TGTGCCAGCAGCTTCGGACAGATATTCTATGGCTACACCTTC.

V and J are TRBV5-6 and TRBJ1-1; TRBD1 agrees at 7 bases. J was trimmed by 4 bases and V by 1 base; bases with no gene match: 7. The CDR3 is 15 amino acids. Germline loops: CDR1 SGHDT, CDR2 YYEEEE. The CDR3 sequence: CASSLSGQVGTEAFF. CDR3 in DNA: TGTGCCAGCAGCTTGTCTGGACAGGTCGGCACTGAAGCTTTCTTT.